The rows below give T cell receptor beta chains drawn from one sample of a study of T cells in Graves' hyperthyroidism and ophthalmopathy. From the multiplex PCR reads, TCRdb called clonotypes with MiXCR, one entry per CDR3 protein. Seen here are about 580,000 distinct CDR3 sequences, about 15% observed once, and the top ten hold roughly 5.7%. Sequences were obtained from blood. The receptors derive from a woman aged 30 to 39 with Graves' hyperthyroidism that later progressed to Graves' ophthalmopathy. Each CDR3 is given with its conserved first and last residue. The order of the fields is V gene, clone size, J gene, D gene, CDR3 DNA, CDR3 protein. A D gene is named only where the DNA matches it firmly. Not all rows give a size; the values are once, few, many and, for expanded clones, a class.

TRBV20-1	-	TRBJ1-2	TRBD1	TGCAGTGCCGTCGCTCCGGGACAGGGGACCTACTATGGCTACACCTTC	CSAVAPGQGTYYGYTF
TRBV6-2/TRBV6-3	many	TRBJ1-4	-	TGTGCCAGCAGTTCCTCCCGGGATCCTGAAAAACTGTTTTTT	CASSSSRDPEKLFF
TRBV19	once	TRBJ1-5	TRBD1	TGTGCCAGTAGTAAGGACAGGGGGCCTGATCAGCCCCAGCATTTT	CASSKDRGPDQPQHF
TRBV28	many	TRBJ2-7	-	TGTGCCAGCAGCCCAGGGGTTGGGGAGCAGTACTTC	CASSPGVGEQYF
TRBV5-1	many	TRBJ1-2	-	TGCGCCAGCAGCGGTGGCGCCGGGACAAACTTGGACTATGGCTACACCTTC	CASSGGAGTNLDYGYTF
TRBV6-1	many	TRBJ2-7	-	TGTGCCAGCAGTGACCAGGGGGGCTGGGACGAGCAGTACTTC	CASSDQGGWDEQYF
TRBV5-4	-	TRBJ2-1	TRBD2	TGTGCCAGCAGCTTGGCCGGAATAGCGGGAGGGGAGGTGTTCTTC	CASSLAGIAGGEVFF
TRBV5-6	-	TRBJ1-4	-	TGTGCCAGCAGCCCCGTTGGAGGCGATAATGAAAAACTGTTTTTT	CASSPVGGDNEKLFF
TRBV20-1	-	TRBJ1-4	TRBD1	TGCAGTGCTAGAGAAGGGACAGGGGCGCCTGAAAAACTGTTTTTT	CSAREGTGAPEKLFF
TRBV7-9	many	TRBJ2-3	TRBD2	TGTGCCAGCAGCGCGCTAGCGGGGAAAGATACGCAGTATTTT	CASSALAGKDTQYF
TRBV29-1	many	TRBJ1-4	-	TGCAGCGTAGGACGGTTTGATGGGGTTGAAAAACTGTTTTTT	CSVGRFDGVEKLFF
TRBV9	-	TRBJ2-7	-	TGTGCCAGCAGCGCCGAAACGCCCAGACCCGGGGCCCACGAGCAGTACTTC	CASSAETPRPGAHEQYF